This entry is about one T cell receptor (beta chain). This sample was included in a study of cytomegalovirus exposure and HLA in healthy donors. The PCR ran on 60 Vbeta and 13 Jbeta primers. Clones were sequenced by immunoSEQ multiplex PCR, and TCRdb holds only the in-frame ones, with some missing. Of some 220,000 clones in the sample, around 78% were seen once. Germline V gene sequence: CDR1 SEHNR, CDR2 FQNEAQ (reference sequence). CDR3 length: 15 amino acids. With 5 bases removed from V and 0 bases from J, the gap between germline ends came to 11 bases. Specimen: PBMCs. This TCR was recovered from a boy between 10 and 17 years old in good health and CMV-seronegative. The chain links TRBV7-9 to TRBJ2-1; D ambiguous. This CDR3 is CASSPTSSSYNEQFF. The DNA of the CDR3 is TGTGCCAGCAGCCCAACTTCGAGCTCCTACAATGAGCAGTTCTTC.